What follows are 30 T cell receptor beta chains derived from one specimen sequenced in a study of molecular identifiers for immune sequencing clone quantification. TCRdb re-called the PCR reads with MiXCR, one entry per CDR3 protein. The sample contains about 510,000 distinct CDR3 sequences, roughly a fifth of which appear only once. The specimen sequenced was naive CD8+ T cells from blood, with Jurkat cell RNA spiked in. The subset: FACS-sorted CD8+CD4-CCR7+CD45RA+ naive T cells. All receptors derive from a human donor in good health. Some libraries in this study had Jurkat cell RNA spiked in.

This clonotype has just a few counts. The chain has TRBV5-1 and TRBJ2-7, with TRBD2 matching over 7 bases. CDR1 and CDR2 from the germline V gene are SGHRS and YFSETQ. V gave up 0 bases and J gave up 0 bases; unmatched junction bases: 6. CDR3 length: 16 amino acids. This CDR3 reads CASSLDRGVYSYEQYF. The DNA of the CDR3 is TGCGCCAGCAGCTTGGACCGGGGGGTCTACTCCTACGAGCAGTACTTC.

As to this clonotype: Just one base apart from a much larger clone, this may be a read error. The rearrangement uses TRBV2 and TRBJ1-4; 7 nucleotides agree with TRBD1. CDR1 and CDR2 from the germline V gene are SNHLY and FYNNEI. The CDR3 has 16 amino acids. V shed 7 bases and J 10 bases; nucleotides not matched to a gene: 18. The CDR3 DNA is TGTGCCAGCACGCTCAGGGGGACTCTGCGAGATGTAAAACTGTTTTTT. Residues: CASTLRGTLRDVKLFF.

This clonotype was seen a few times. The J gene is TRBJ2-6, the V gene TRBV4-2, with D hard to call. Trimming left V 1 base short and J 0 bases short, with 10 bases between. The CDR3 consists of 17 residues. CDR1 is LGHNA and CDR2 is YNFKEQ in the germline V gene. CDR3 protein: CASSQGRTDSGANVLTF. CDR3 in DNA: TGTGCCAGCAGCCAAGGCCGTACTGACTCTGGGGCCAACGTCCTGACTTTC.

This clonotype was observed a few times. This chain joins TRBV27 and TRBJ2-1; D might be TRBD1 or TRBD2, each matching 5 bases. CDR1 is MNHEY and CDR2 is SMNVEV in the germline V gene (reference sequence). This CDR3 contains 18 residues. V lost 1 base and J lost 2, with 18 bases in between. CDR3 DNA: TGTGCCAGCAGTTTATTTTCCTCCGGGGACGGACCCTACAATGAGCAGTTCTTC. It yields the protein CASSLFSSGDGPYNEQFF.

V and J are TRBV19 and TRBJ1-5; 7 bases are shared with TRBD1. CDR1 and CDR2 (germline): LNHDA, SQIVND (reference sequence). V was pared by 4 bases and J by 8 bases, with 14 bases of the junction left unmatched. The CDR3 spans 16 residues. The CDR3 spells CASSSQPTGPNEPQHF. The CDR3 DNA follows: TGTGCCAGTAGTAGCCAGCCGACAGGGCCTAATGAGCCCCAGCATTTT.

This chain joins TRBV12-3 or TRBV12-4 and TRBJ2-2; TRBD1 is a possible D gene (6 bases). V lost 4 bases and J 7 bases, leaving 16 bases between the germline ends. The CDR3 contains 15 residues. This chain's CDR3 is CASSSTGPSGGELFF. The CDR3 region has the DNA TGTGCCAGCAGTTCGACAGGTCCCTCTGGCGGGGAGCTGTTTTTT.

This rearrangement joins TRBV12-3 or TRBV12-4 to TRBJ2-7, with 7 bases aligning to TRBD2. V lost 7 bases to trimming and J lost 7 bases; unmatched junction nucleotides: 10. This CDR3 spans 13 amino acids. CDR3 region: CASTNSGVDEQYF. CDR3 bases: TGTGCCAGCACGAACAGCGGGGTGGATGAGCAGTACTTC.

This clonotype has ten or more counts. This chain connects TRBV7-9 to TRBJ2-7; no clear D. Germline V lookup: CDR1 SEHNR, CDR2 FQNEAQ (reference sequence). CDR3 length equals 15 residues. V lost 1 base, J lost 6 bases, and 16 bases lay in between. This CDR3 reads CASSLVSGSRGEQYF. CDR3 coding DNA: TGTGCCAGCAGCTTAGTTTCGGGCAGCCGCGGCGAGCAGTACTTC. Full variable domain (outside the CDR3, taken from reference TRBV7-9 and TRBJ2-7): DTGVSQNPRHKITKRGQNVTFRCDPISEHNRLYWYRQTLGQGPEFLTYFQNEAQLEKSRLLSDRFSAERPKGSFSTLEIQRTEQGDSAMYLCASSLVSGSRGEQYFGPGTRLTVT.

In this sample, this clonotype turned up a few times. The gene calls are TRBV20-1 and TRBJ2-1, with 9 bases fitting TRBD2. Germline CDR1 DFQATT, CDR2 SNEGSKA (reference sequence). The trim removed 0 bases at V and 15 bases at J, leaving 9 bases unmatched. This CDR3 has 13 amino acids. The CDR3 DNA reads TGCAGTGCTAGAGATAAGGCTAGCGGGATGTCGTTCTTC. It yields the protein CSARDKASGMSFF.

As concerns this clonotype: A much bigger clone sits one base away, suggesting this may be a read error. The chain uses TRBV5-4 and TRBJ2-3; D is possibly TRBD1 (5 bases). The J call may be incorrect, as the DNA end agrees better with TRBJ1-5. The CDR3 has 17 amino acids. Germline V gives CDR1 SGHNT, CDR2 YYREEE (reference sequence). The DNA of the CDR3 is TGTGCCAGCAGAACGAGGGAGGGGCTAGCGGGACCCGATACGCAGCATTTT. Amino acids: CASRTREGLAGPDTQHF.

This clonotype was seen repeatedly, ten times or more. This CDR3 is CASSLARTFSNQPQHF. CDR3 DNA: TGTGCCAGCAGCTTAGCGAGAACTTTTAGCAATCAGCCCCAGCATTTT. This chain connects TRBV7-8 to TRBJ1-5; the D is unclear. Trimming left V 0 bases short and J 0 bases short, with 9 bases between. Germline CDR1 SGHVS, CDR2 FQNEAQ. The CDR3 has 16 residues.

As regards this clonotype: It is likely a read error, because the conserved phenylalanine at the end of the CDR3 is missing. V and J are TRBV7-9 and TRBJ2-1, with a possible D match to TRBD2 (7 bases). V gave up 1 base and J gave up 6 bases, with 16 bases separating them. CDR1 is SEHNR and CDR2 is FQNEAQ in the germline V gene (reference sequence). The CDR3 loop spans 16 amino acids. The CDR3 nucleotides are TGTGCCAGCAGCTTAGTGGGGGGGGGGCCTGGCAATGAGCAGTTCTCC. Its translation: CASSLVGGGPGNEQFS.

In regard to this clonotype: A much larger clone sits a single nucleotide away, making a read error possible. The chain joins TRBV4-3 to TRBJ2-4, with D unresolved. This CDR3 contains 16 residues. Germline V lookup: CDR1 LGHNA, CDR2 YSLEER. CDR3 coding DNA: TGCGCCAGCGGCCAAGACCCTCAGATAGCCAAAAACATTCAGTACTTC. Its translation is CASGQDPQIAKNIQYF.

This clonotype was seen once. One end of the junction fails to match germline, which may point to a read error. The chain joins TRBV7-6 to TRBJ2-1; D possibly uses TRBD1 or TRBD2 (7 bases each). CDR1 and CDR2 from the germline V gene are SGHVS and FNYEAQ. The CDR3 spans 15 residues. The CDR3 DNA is TGTGCCAGCGGCTTAATGCCAGGGGGGGTTGATGAGCAGTTCTTC. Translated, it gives CASGLMPGGVDEQFF.

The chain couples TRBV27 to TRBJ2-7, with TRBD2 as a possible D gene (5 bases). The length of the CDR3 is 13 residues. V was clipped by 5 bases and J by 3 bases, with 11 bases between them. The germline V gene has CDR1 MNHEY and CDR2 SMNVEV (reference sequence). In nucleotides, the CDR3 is TGTGCCAGCAGTCTAACAGACTACTACGAGCAGTACTTC. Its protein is CASSLTDYYEQYF.

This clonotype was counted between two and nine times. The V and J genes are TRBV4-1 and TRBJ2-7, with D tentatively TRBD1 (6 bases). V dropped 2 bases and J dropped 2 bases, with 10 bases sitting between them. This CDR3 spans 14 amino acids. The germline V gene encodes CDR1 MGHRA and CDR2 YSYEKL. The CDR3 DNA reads TGCGCCAGCAGCCAATCGACAGGAACCTACGAGCAGTACTTC. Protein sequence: CASSQSTGTYEQYF.

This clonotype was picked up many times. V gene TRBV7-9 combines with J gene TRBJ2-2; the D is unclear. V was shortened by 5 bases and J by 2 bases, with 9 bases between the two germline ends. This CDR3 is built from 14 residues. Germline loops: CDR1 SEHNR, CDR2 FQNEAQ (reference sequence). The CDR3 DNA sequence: TGTGCCAGCAGCACGACACGTAACACCGGGGAGCTGTTTTTT. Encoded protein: CASSTTRNTGELFF.

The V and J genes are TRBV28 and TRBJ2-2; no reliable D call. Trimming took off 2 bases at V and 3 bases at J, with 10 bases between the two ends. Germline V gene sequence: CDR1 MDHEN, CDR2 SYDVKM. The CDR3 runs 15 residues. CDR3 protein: CASSLLTSDTGELFF. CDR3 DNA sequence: TGTGCCAGCAGTTTACTGACATCGGACACCGGGGAGCTGTTTTTT.

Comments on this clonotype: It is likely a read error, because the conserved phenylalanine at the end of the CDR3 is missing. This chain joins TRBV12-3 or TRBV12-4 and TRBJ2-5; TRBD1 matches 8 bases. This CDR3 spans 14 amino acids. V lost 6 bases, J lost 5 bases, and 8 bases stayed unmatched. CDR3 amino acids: CASRGTGSLETQYL. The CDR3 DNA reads TGTGCCAGCAGGGGGACAGGTTCCCTTGAGACCCAGTACCTC.

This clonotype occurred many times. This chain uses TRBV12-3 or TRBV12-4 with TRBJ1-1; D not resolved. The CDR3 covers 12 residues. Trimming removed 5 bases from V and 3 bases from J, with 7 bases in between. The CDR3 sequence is CASSTLDTEAFF. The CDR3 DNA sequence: TGTGCCAGCAGTACGCTGGACACTGAAGCTTTCTTT.

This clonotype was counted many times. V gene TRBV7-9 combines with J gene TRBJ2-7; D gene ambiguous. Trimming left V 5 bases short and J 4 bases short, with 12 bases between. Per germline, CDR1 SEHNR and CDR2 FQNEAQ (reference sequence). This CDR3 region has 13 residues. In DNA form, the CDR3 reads TGTGCCAGCAGCGATTCCCGTCGGTACGAGCAGTACTTC. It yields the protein CASSDSRRYEQYF.

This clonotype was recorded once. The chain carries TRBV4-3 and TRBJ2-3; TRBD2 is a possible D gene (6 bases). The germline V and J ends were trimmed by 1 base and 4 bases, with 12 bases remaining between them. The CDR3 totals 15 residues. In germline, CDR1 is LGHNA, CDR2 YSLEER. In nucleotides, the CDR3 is TGCGCCAGCAGCCAAGGCGGGGTTAGGGCAGATACGCAGTATTTT. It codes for CASSQGGVRADTQYF.

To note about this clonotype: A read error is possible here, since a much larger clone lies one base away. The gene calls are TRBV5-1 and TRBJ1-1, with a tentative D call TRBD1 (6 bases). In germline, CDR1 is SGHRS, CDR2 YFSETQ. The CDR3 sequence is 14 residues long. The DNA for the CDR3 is TGCGCCGGCAGCTTGGGGGGGCGGTGGACTGAAGCTTTCTTT. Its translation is CAGSLGGRWTEAFF.

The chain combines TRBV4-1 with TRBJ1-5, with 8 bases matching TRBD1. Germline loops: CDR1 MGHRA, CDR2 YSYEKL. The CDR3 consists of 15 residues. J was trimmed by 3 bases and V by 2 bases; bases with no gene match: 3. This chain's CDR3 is CASSQRGQDNQPQHF. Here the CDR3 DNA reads TGCGCCAGCAGCCAACGGGGACAGGACAATCAGCCCCAGCATTTT.

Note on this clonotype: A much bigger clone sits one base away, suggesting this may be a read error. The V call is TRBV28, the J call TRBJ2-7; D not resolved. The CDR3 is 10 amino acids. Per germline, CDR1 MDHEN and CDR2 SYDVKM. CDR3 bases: TGTGCCAGCGGTTTGGGCGAGCAGTACTTC. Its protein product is CASGLGEQYF. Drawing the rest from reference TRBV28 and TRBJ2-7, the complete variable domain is DVKVTQSSRYLVKRTGEKVFLECVQDMDHENMFWYRQDPGLGLRLIYFSYDVKMKEKGDIPEGYSVSREKKERFSLILESASTNQTSMYLCASGLGEQYFGPGTRLTVT.

The CDR3 nucleotides read TGTGCCAGCAGCTTACGGAGCGGGGGGGCCGGAGATACGCAGTATTTT. Translating it yields CASSLRSGGAGDTQYF. The V gene is TRBV7-6, the J gene TRBJ2-3, with TRBD2 matching over 10 bases. CDR1 is SGHVS and CDR2 is FNYEAQ in the germline V gene. With 2 bases clipped from V and 5 bases from J, the junction kept 7 bases outside the gene matches. The CDR3 runs 16 residues.

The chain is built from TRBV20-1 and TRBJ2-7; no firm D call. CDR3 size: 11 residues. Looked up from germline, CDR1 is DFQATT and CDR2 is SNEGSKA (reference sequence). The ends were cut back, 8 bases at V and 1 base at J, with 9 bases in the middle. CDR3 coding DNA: TGCAGTACCTACGGATCCTACGAGCAGTACTTC. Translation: CSTYGSYEQYF.

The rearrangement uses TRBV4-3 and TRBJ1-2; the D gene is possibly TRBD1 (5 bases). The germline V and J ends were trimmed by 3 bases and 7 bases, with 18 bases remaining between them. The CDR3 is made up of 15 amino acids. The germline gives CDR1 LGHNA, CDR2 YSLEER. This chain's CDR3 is CASSHNGGGQIGYTF. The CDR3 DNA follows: TGCGCCAGCAGCCACAACGGGGGAGGGCAGATTGGCTACACCTTC.

The CDR3 nucleotides read TGTGCCAGCAGCCAAACCGGGACAGGGGATGCCCCTACCTACGAGCAGTACTTC. Translating it yields CASSQTGTGDAPTYEQYF. The gene calls are TRBV13 and TRBJ2-7; 10 bases fit TRBD1. Looked up from germline, CDR1 is PRHDT and CDR2 is FYEKMQ (reference sequence). This CDR3 has 18 amino acids. V lost 5 bases, J lost 2 bases, and 15 bases stayed unmatched. Full variable domain (missing parts from reference TRBV13 and TRBJ2-7): AAGVIQSPRHLIKEKRETATLKCYPIPRHDTVYWYQQGPGQDPQFLISFYEKMQSDKGSIPDRFSAQQFSDYHSELNMSSLELGDSALYFCASSQTGTGDAPTYEQYFGPGTRLTVT.

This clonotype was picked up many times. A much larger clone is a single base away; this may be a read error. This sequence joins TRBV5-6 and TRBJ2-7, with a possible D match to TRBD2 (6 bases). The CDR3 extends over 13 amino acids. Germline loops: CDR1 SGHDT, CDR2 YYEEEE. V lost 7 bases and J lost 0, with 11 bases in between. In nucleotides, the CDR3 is TGTGCCAGCCGCCCCGGGAGCTCCTACGAGCAGTACTTC. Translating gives CASRPGSSYEQYF.